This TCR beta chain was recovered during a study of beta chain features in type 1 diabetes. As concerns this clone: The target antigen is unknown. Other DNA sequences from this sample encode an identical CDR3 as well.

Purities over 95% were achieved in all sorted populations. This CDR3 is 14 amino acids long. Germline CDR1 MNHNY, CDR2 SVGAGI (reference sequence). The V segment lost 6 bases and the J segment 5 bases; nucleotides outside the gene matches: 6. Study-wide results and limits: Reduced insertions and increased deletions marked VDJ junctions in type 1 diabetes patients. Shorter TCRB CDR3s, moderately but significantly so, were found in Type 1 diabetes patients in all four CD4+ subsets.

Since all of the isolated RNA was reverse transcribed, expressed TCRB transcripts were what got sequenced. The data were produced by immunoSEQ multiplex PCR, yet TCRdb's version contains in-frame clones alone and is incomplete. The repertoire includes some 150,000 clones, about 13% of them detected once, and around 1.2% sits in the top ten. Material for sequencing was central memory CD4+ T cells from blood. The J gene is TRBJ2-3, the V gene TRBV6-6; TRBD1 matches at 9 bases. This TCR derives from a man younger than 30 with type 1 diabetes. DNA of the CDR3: TGTGCCAGCAGCAGGGGACAGGGAGGAGATACGCAGTATTTT. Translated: CASSRGQGGDTQYF.